This TCR beta chain was sequenced in a study of CD4 T cells in relation to SARS-CoV-2 and coronaviruses. Looking at the study overall: The HLA restriction of the shared crossreactive spike epitopes was mapped.

Before the COVID-19 pandemic, during about 2011-2019, CD4+ T cells were taken from unexposed donors. CDR3 length: 15 amino acids. The germline gives CDR1 SGHNT, CDR2 YYREEE (reference sequence). Unmatched junction bases numbered 9, after V lost 6 bases and J lost 5 bases. The study, taken as a whole, reports: In about 65% of donors, memory CD4+ clonotypes crossrecognized SARS-CoV-2 and at least one common cold coronavirus spike. The assay detects memory recall responses, not culture-primed primary responses. No donor gave both pre-pandemic and post-infection samples.

The table came from immunoSEQ multiplex PCR; TCRdb's copy has only in-frame clones and leaves some out. The data hold nearly 70,000 clones, with over 90% observed a single time. Points on this clone: No antigen is known for it.

This chain uses TRBV5-4 with TRBJ2-3; 10 positions agree with TRBD2. The sequence was obtained from a human donor in good health. Sequencing used naive CD4+ T cells from PBMCs. Sample subset: naive CD4+ T cells isolated by negative enrichment. For the CDR3, the DNA is TGTGCCAGCACCACAATAGCGGGAGGAGGAGATACGCAGTATTTT. Its protein product is CASTTIAGGGDTQYF.